This T cell receptor beta chain was captured in a study of PD-L1 blockade in urothelial cancer. Background on the study: At 3 weeks (second dose) and 6 weeks after starting treatment, blood was analyzed. Typically, measured as a median, blood samples had 140,000 or so T cells.

The time point is: pretreatment peripheral blood. Concerning this clone: What it binds is unknown.

Study observations and caveats: Lower than median blood TCR clonality before treatment predicted better survival. Tumor-associated TCR clones expanded more in blood at 3 weeks in patients with durable benefit.

The germline gives CDR1 SNHLY, CDR2 FYNNEI. The CDR3 is 14 residues long. V trimming: 6 bases; J trimming: 0 bases; junction bases outside the gene matches: 2. TCRdb keeps only in-frame clones here, not all; method: immunoSEQ multiplex PCR. The table shows 100,000 to 150,000 clones, with 84% occurring only once. The material was PBMCs, obtained around atezolizumab (anti-PD-L1) treatment. The receptor was derived from a man aged 50 to 59 with urothelial cancer. The chain joins TRBV2 to TRBJ2-3; the match to TRBD2 covers 8 bases. The DNA for the CDR3 is TGTGCCAGCAGCGCTAGCGGGAGCACAGATACGCAGTATTTT. As protein: CASSASGSTDTQYF.